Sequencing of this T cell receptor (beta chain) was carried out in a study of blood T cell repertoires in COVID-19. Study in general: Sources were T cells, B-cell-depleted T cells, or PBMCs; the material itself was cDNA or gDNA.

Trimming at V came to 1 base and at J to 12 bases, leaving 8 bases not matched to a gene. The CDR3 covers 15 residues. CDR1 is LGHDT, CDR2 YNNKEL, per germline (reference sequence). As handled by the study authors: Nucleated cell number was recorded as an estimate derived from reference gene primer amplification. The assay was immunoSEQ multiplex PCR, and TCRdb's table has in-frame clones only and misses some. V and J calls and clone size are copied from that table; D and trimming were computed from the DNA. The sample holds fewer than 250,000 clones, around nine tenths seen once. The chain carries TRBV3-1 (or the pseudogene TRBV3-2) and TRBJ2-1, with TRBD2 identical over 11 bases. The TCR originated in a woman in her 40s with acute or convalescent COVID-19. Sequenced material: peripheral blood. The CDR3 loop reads CASSQGKIGLAGQFF. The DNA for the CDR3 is TGTGCCAGCAGCCAAGGAAAAATAGGACTAGCGGGGCAGTTCTTC.